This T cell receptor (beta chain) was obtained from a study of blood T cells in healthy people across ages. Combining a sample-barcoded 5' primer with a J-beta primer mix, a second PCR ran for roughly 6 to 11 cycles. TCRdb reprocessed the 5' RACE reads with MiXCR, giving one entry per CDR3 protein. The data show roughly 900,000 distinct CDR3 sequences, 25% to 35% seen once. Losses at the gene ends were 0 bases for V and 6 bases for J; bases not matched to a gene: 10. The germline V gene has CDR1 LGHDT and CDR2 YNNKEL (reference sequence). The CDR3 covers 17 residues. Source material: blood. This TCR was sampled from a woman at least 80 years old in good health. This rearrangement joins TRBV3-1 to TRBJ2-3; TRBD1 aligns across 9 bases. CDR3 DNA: TGTGCCAGCAGCCAAGATTTGTACAGGGGGCTCACGGATACGCAGTATTTT. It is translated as CASSQDLYRGLTDTQYF.